This TCR beta chain was sequenced for a study of cytomegalovirus exposure and HLA in healthy donors. General study findings and limits: Previously analyzed data showed that most TCR beta V segments were productive at a frequency of about 90% or about 30%. A link between a missense DCLRE1C variant and TCR beta V- and J-gene trimming emerged from a later analysis. A later analysis reportedly found that, within productive TCRs, an Asian-associated ancestry cluster had fewer N-insertions than the mean observed across the roughly 610 donors.

The CDR3 has 14 amino acids. With V trimmed by 5 bases and J by 4 bases, 5 bases remained unmatched. Germline V gene sequence: CDR1 SGHTA, CDR2 FQGTGA. With respect to this clone: The antigen is unknown.

Donors counted as nominally healthy when sampled, yet unrecorded immune exposures were likely. The PCR had 60 Vbeta and 13 Jbeta primers. Here immunoSEQ multiplex PCR was the method, and the copy in TCRdb shows in-frame clones only, minus some. The data hold more than 95,000 clones, with 78% observed a single time. The sequence was obtained from a man aged 35 to 55 in good health and CMV-seronegative. Sequencing was carried out using PBMCs. The genes are TRBV7-3 and TRBJ1-3, with 7 bases identical to TRBD1. The CDR3, as DNA: TGTGCCAGCAGCAAGACAGGGCGCGGAAACACCATATATTTT. As protein: CASSKTGRGNTIYF.